A selection of T cell receptor beta chains follows, all from one sample in a study of T-cell memory formation after mild COVID-19. Using its own MiXCR run on the 5' RACE reads, TCRdb lists one record per CDR3 protein. This table has 150,000 to 200,000 distinct CDR3 sequences, around 21% appearing once. Material for sequencing was PBMCs or a T cell subset sorted from them (not recorded which). The receptors stem from an adult woman who had mild COVID-19 (a few samples of this study predate the infection). Cell type and time point are not known. The CDR3 runs from the conserved cysteine through the conserved F or W. Fields, in order: D gene, V gene, clone size, J gene, CDR3 DNA, CDR3 protein. A D gene is named only where the DNA matches it firmly. Some rows have no size entry. The others give once, few or many, or a class for an expanded clone.

d_gene: TRBD1; v_gene: TRBV7-9; abundance: few; j_gene: TRBJ2-1; CDR3nt: TGTGCCAGCAGCCGTGAGGGACAGGGGTACAATGAGCAGTTCTTC; CDR3aa: CASSREGQGYNEQFF
d_gene: NA; v_gene: TRBV6-2/TRBV6-3; abundance: few; j_gene: TRBJ2-5; CDR3nt: TGTGCCAGCAGTTCGGACAGCAACCAAGAGACCCAGTACTTC; CDR3aa: CASSSDSNQETQYF
d_gene: TRBD2; v_gene: TRBV7-8; abundance: NA; j_gene: TRBJ2-1; CDR3nt: TGTGCCTCACGGTCTAGCGGGCCCTACAATGAGCAGTTCTTC; CDR3aa: CASRSSGPYNEQFF
d_gene: TRBD1; v_gene: TRBV6-1; abundance: few; j_gene: TRBJ1-1; CDR3nt: TGTGCCAGCAGGGCCGGACAGGAACCGAACACTGAAGCTTTCTTT; CDR3aa: CASRAGQEPNTEAFF
d_gene: NA; v_gene: TRBV28; abundance: few; j_gene: TRBJ2-7; CDR3nt: TGTGCCAGCAGTTTATCTGCTGGGGGCGCCTACGAGCAGTACTTC; CDR3aa: CASSLSAGGAYEQYF
d_gene: NA; v_gene: TRBV19; abundance: few; j_gene: TRBJ1-3; CDR3nt: TGTGCCAGTAGTATAGATCCCTCCGGGGTCCGCTCTGGAAACACCATATATTTT; CDR3aa: CASSIDPSGVRSGNTIYF
d_gene: NA; v_gene: TRBV5-5; abundance: few; j_gene: TRBJ2-7; CDR3nt: TGTGCCAGCAGCTTGGGTCAGGGGCTGTCCGAGCAGTACTTC; CDR3aa: CASSLGQGLSEQYF
d_gene: NA; v_gene: TRBV7-9; abundance: few; j_gene: TRBJ2-3; CDR3nt: TGTGCCAGCAGCTTGCGAGACGTTAGTGCAGATACGCAGTATTTT; CDR3aa: CASSLRDVSADTQYF
d_gene: NA; v_gene: TRBV6-2/TRBV6-3; abundance: NA; j_gene: TRBJ1-1; CDR3nt: TGTGCCAGCAGCCCCGGGAGGGGCGCGACGTCCACTGAAGCTTTCTTT; CDR3aa: CASSPGRGATSTEAFF
d_gene: TRBD1; v_gene: TRBV19; abundance: NA; j_gene: TRBJ2-3; CDR3nt: TGTGCCAGTAGCTGGACAGGGGGCGTAGATACGCAGTATTTT; CDR3aa: CASSWTGGVDTQYF
d_gene: NA; v_gene: TRBV12-3/TRBV12-4; abundance: many; j_gene: TRBJ2-7; CDR3nt: TGTGCCAGCAGCCAAGGACGGGACTACGAGCAGTACTTC; CDR3aa: CASSQGRDYEQYF
d_gene: NA; v_gene: TRBV29-1; abundance: NA; j_gene: TRBJ1-1; CDR3nt: TGCAGCGTTGAATCCGCGCTGAACACTGAAGCTTTCTTT; CDR3aa: CSVESALNTEAFF